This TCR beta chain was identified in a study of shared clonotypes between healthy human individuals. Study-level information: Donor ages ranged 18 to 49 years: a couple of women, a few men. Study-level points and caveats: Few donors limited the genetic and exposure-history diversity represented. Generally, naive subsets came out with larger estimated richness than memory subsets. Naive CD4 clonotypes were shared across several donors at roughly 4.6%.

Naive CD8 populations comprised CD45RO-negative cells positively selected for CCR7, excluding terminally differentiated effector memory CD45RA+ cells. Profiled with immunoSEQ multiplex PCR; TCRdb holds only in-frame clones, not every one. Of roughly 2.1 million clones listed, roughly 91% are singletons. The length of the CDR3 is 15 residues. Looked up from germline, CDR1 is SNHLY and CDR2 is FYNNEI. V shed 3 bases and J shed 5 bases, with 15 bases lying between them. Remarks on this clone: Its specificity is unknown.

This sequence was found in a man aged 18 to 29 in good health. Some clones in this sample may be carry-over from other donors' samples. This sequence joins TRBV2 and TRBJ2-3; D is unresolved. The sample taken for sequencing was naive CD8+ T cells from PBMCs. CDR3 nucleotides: TGTGCCAGCAGTGATTCGGACGGCCATAGAGATACGCAGTATTTT. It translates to CASSDSDGHRDTQYF.